This TCR beta chain was sequenced for a study of blood T cell repertoires in COVID-19. Study-level information: Collection of acute and convalescent COVID-19 samples took place in the United States, Italy and Spain. T cells, B-cell-depleted T cells, or PBMCs supplied cDNA or gDNA.

V shed 2 bases, J shed 5 bases, and the junction held 3 bases outside the gene matches. Per the germline V gene, CDR1 is MNHNY and CDR2 is SVGAGI (reference sequence). The CDR3 is 14 amino acids. The data were produced by immunoSEQ multiplex PCR, yet TCRdb's version contains in-frame clones alone and is incomplete. The sample carries 310,000 or so clones, 87% recorded once. V usage is TRBV6-6 and J usage is TRBJ2-1, with 7 bases identical to TRBD1. The source material was peripheral blood. The receptor was derived from a man between 25 and 39 years old with COVID-19, enrolled during active disease. CDR3 sequence reads: CASSYTGTDNEQFF. The CDR3, as DNA: TGTGCCAGCAGTTACACCGGGACAGACAATGAGCAGTTCTTC.